Shown below are 9 T cell receptor beta chains from a single sample sequenced in a study of a mutant IDH1 vaccine in newly diagnosed glioma (TCRdb year 2021). The library was made by the immunoSEQ multiplex PCR assay. Entries here come from immuneACCESS through TCRdb and include only in-frame sequences with V and J called. Some clones fail to appear in such tables; in the studies checked, an unresolved V gene covers under half of the shortfall, and the cause of the remainder is unknown. The sample data list under 90,000 clones, and about four fifths of these were observed just once. The ten largest clones take up about 7.5% of the sample. Explained via the paper, the time point label denotes: baseline, week 1 (first vaccination visit). The meaning of the sample's treatment or condition label: pre-vaccination baseline after standard-of-care therapy. The sample here was PBMCs, taken from a glioma patient treated with radiotherapy, temozolomide or both. The receptors derive from a middle-aged man with glioma.

The chain has TRBV6-6 and TRBJ2-4, with a weak D call TRBD1 (6 bases). The CDR3 sequence is 15 residues long. The V gene lost 7 bases and the J gene lost 0 bases, with 13 bases spanning the gap. Germline CDR1 is MNHNY and CDR2 is SVGAGI (reference sequence). The CDR3 region has the DNA TGTGCCAGCATCCCTAAGGACAGAGCCAAAAACATTCAGTACTTC. Protein product: CASIPKDRAKNIQYF.

The chain links TRBV5-5 to TRBJ1-2; perhaps TRBD1 as D (6 bases). CDR1 is SGHKS and CDR2 is YYEKEE in the germline V gene (reference sequence). V lost 4 bases to trimming and J lost 4 bases, with 14 bases between them. The CDR3 is 14 amino acids. As DNA, the CDR3 is TGTGCCAGCAGCGCCGGGACAACTAGCTATGGCTACACCTTC. It encodes CASSAGTTSYGYTF.

This clone was seen a handful of times. The V and J genes are TRBV7-9 and TRBJ2-5, with D uncertain. This CDR3 spans 12 amino acids. The V end was cut by 4 bases, the J end by 7 bases, with 10 bases between. CDR1 is SEHNR and CDR2 is FQNEAQ in the germline V gene (reference sequence). This CDR3 reads CASSSPRLTQYF. The CDR3, as DNA: TGTGCCAGCAGCTCTCCCCGATTGACCCAGTACTTC.

The chain joins TRBV14 to TRBJ2-5; D may be TRBD1 (5 bases). Trimming shortened V by 1 base and J by 1 base, and 10 bases separated the two germline ends. The V gene's germline CDR1 is SGHDN and CDR2 FVKESK. This CDR3 contains 15 residues. CDR3 region: CASSQVRTTQETQYF. CDR3 DNA sequence: TGTGCCAGCAGCCAAGTGAGGACAACCCAAGAGACCCAGTACTTC.

This clone was found a few times. The rearrangement links TRBV7-3 to TRBJ2-3; D remains unclear. The CDR3 totals 13 residues. Germline V lookup: CDR1 SGHTA, CDR2 FQGTGA. The V end was cut by 5 bases, the J end by 1 base, with 7 bases between. CDR3 sequence (DNA): TGTGCCAGCAGCCCTCCGGGCACAGATACGCAGTATTTT. Amino acids: CASSPPGTDTQYF.

Only a few counts were recorded for this clone. This chain connects TRBV7-2 to TRBJ2-1; D remains ambiguous. CDR3 length: 11 residues. Germline V gives CDR1 SGHTA, CDR2 FQGNSA. The V end was cut by 3 bases, the J end by 4 bases, with 1 base between. CDR3 in amino acids: CASSFYNEQFF. CDR3 in DNA: TGTGCCAGCAGCTTTTACAATGAGCAGTTCTTC.

The J gene is TRBJ2-3, the V gene TRBV18; D is uncertain. Germline CDR1 reads KGHSH; CDR2 reads LQKENI. This CDR3 has 13 amino acids. Trimming took off 8 bases at V and 2 bases at J, with 11 bases between the two ends. CDR3 in amino acids: CASASANTDTQYF. The DNA of the CDR3 is TGTGCCAGCGCCTCGGCGAACACAGATACGCAGTATTTT.

This clone has a single count. The chain's CDR3 is CASFDRGRGETQYF. DNA of the CDR3: TGTGCCAGCTTTGACAGGGGGCGCGGGGAGACCCAGTACTTC. The rearrangement joins TRBV6-5 to TRBJ2-5, with 10 bases fitting TRBD1. The CDR3 is 14 amino acids. CDR1 is MNHEY, CDR2 SVGAGI, per germline. Germline trimming cut 8 bases from V and 5 bases from J; bases unmatched to any gene: 8.

V is TRBV6-5 and J is TRBJ2-1; 9 positions agree with TRBD1. This CDR3 region has 14 residues. The V segment lost 10 bases and the J segment 9 bases; nucleotides outside the gene matches: 13. Germline lookup yields CDR1 MNHEY and CDR2 SVGAGI. CDR3 region: CATWKDRGVGEQFF. CDR3 DNA: TGTGCCACCTGGAAGGACAGGGGCGTCGGTGAGCAGTTCTTC.